The source of this TCR beta chain is a study of blood T cell repertoires in COVID-19. Unmatched junction bases numbered 7, after V lost 3 bases and J lost 3 bases. Looked up from germline, CDR1 is SNHLY and CDR2 is FYNNEI. The CDR3 is 15 residues long. Original handling: Amplifying reference gene primers gave estimates of nucleated cell counts. Repertoires were generated with immunoSEQ multiplex PCR, while TCRdb's copy carries only in-frame clones and drops some. V, J and clone size are those of that table, while D and trimming were read from the DNA. The top ten hold less than 2.5% of the sample, which has hundreds of thousands of clones, about 85% seen once.

The TCR was taken from a man in his late teens or twenties with active or convalescent COVID-19. The sequenced sample consisted of peripheral blood. This chain joins TRBV2 and TRBJ2-7; 8 nucleotides align to TRBD2. The chain's CDR3 is CASSEALAVVYEQYF. In nucleotides, the CDR3 is TGTGCCAGCAGTGAGGCACTAGCGGTCGTCTACGAGCAGTACTTC.